Listed here are 27 T cell receptor beta chains from one sample, sequenced in a study of human T cells and chemical hapten exposure. Time point reported: patch test 2, 6 weeks after DPC sensitization. Treatment denoted: therapeutic diphenylcyclopropenone sensitization with weekly scalp DPC. TCRdb analysed the RACE reads with MiXCR anew, one entry per CDR3 protein. The repertoire has under 90,000 distinct CDR3 sequences, about 8.5% of them found once; the top ten carry around 3.3%. Sequenced material: whole blood, taken in connection with sensitization to the hapten diphenylcyclopropenone (DPC). These receptors came from a woman between 45 and 65 years old with alopecia areata. Some clones in this sample may be carry-over from other donors' samples.

The genes are TRBV19 and TRBJ2-5; perhaps D is TRBD1 or TRBD2 (7 bases each). V dropped 6 bases and J dropped 5 bases, with 16 bases sitting between them. Germline V gene sequence: CDR1 LNHDA, CDR2 SQIVND (reference sequence). This CDR3 spans 14 amino acids. In DNA, the CDR3 is TGTGCCAGTAGCGACAGGGCGGGGGTGGAGACCCAGTACTTC. As protein: CASSDRAGVETQYF.

This clonotype was seen more than once but under ten times. The J gene is TRBJ1-3, the V gene TRBV5-5; perhaps TRBD1 as D (5 bases). Germline loops: CDR1 SGHKS, CDR2 YYEKEE (reference sequence). There are 17 residues in the CDR3. V lost 6 bases and J 0 bases, leaving 19 bases between the germline ends. As DNA, the CDR3 is TGTGCCAGCATCAGCTTCGCTCGACAGCACTCTGGAAACACCATATATTTT. Translating gives CASISFARQHSGNTIYF.

This clonotype was seen a handful of times. CDR3 sequence: CASSLDRDYGYTF. The CDR3 nucleotides read TGCGCCAGCAGCTTGGACAGGGATTACGGCTACACCTTC. The genes are TRBV5-1 and TRBJ1-2; a possible D gene is TRBD1 (6 bases). Between the trimmed V and J ends, which lost 0 bases and 8 bases, there was a span of 11 bases. Germline CDR1 reads SGHRS; CDR2 reads YFSETQ. The CDR3 is 13 amino acids.

This clonotype came up many times. This chain uses TRBV5-1 with TRBJ1-2, with D possibly TRBD1 on 5 matching bases. This CDR3 region has 14 residues. Germline V gene sequence: CDR1 SGHRS, CDR2 YFSETQ. Trimming shortened V by 0 bases and J by 3 bases, and 9 bases separated the two germline ends. In nucleotides, the CDR3 is TGCGCCAGCAGCTTGGCAGACAGAGACTATGGCTACACCTTC. Its translation: CASSLADRDYGYTF. Combining the CDR3 with reference TRBV5-1 and TRBJ1-2 gives the whole variable domain KAGVTQTPRYLIKTRGQQVTLSCSPISGHRSVSWYQQTPGQGLQFLFEYFSETQRNKGNFPGRFSGRQFSNSRSEMNVSTLELGDSALYLCASSLADRDYGYTFGSGTRLTVV.

The chain links TRBV3-1 to TRBJ2-6; 7 bases are shared with TRBD1. V shed 4 bases, J shed 2 bases, and the junction held 5 bases outside the gene matches. Germline V gene lookup returns CDR1 LGHDT and CDR2 YNNKEL (reference sequence). CDR3 length: 16 residues. Here the CDR3 DNA reads TGTGCCAGCAGCCCCACAGGGGCGGCTGGGGCCAACGTCCTGACTTTC. It specifies CASSPTGAAGANVLTF.

The CDR3 DNA reads TGTGCCACCCTAGGTAGCGGGAACACCGGGGAGCTGTTTTTT. Protein product: CATLGSGNTGELFF. The gene calls are TRBV2 and TRBJ2-2, with a possible D match to TRBD2 (6 bases). The V gene lost 10 bases and the J gene lost 1 base, with 13 bases spanning the gap. Per germline, CDR1 SNHLY and CDR2 FYNNEI. This CDR3 is built from 14 residues.

This clonotype was detected a few times. For the CDR3, the DNA is TGTGCCAGCAGCTTGGAGGGACTAGCGGCAGATACGCAGTATTTT. Its translation: CASSLEGLAADTQYF. This chain links TRBV5-5 with TRBJ2-3; 11 nucleotides line up with TRBD2. CDR1 is SGHKS, CDR2 YYEKEE, per germline (reference sequence). V dropped 0 bases and J dropped 4; count of bases not matched to a gene: 1. The CDR3 covers 15 residues.

The chain carries TRBV15 and TRBJ1-3; 8 bases map to TRBD1. The CDR3 consists of 16 residues. The trim removed 1 base at V and 0 bases at J, leaving 2 bases unmatched. The V gene's germline CDR1 is LNHNV and CDR2 YYDKDF (reference sequence). CDR3 nucleotides: TGTGCCACCAGCAGAGGGACAGGGAGCTCTGGAAACACCATATATTTT. This gives the protein CATSRGTGSSGNTIYF.

In its sample, this clonotype was seen a few times. CDR3 DNA: TGCGCCAGCAGCTTGGGGGTTTCCTACGAGCAGTACTTC. It yields the protein CASSLGVSYEQYF. V is TRBV5-1 and J is TRBJ2-7, with D unclear. The germline V gene has CDR1 SGHRS and CDR2 YFSETQ. Trimming shortened V by 0 bases and J by 1 base, and 5 bases separated the two germline ends. This CDR3 is built from 13 residues.

There are a few counts of this clonotype. V usage is TRBV5-1 and J usage is TRBJ1-1, with TRBD1 matching over 7 bases. Unmatched junction bases numbered 0, after V lost 0 bases and J lost 1 base. The germline V gene encodes CDR1 SGHRS and CDR2 YFSETQ. This CDR3 spans 14 amino acids. The CDR3 coding sequence is TGCGCCAGCAGCTTGGACAGGGGGAACACTGAAGCTTTCTTT. Its translation is CASSLDRGNTEAFF.

The rearrangement links TRBV27 to TRBJ2-1; 8 positions match TRBD2. The V and J ends lost 0 bases and 4 bases, in that order; junction bases with no gene match: 5. CDR3 length: 16 amino acids. Germline V gene sequence: CDR1 MNHEY, CDR2 SMNVEV (reference sequence). CDR3 coding DNA: TGTGCCAGCAGTTTATCTCCTAGCGGGTATTACAATGAGCAGTTCTTC. Protein sequence: CASSLSPSGYYNEQFF.

The chain carries TRBV5-1 and TRBJ1-2, with 7 bases identical to TRBD1. Losses at the gene ends were 5 bases for V and 6 bases for J; bases not matched to a gene: 10. Per germline, CDR1 SGHRS and CDR2 YFSETQ. This CDR3 is 14 amino acids long. The CDR3, as DNA: TGCGCCAGCAGACGGGACGCAGGGGGAGATGGCTACACCTTC. It codes for CASRRDAGGDGYTF.

The rearrangement uses TRBV10-3 and TRBJ2-7, with D unclear. CDR1 and CDR2 from the germline V gene are ENHRY and SYGVKD. V lost 2 bases, J lost 4 bases, and 6 bases lay in between. The CDR3 consists of 12 residues. CDR3 protein: CAISEAKYEQYF. The CDR3 DNA sequence: TGTGCCATCAGTGAGGCGAAGTACGAGCAGTACTTC.

This clonotype was counted only a few times. V and J are TRBV4-1 and TRBJ1-1; D not certain. CDR1 is MGHRA and CDR2 is YSYEKL in the germline V gene. The CDR3 has 14 residues. Deletions cut 4 bases from V and 3 bases from J, with 12 bases between. DNA for the CDR3: TGCGCCAGCAGCCGACCCGACACGTACACTGAAGCTTTCTTT. Residues: CASSRPDTYTEAFF.

This clonotype has ten or more counts. The chain joins TRBV9 to TRBJ1-6; 7 bases agree with TRBD1. The CDR3 runs 15 residues. The V gene's germline CDR1 is SGDLS and CDR2 YYNGEE. V trimming: 4 bases; J trimming: 14 bases; junction bases outside the gene matches: 15. The CDR3 loop reads CASSNRDSFRETLHF. The CDR3 DNA reads TGTGCCAGCAGCAACCGGGACAGTTTTAGGGAAACCCTCCACTTT.

The J gene is TRBJ2-1, the V gene TRBV7-8; 10 bases agree with TRBD2. With 5 bases clipped from V and 3 bases from J, the junction kept 4 bases outside the gene matches. Per the germline V gene, CDR1 is SGHVS and CDR2 is FQNEAQ. The CDR3 covers 15 residues. The CDR3 nucleotides read TGTGCCAGCAGCCACGGACTAGCGGACTACAATGAGCAGTTCTTC. Its protein product is CASSHGLADYNEQFF.

As for this clonotype: A junction boundary mismatches the germline segment, possibly from a read error. The chain combines TRBV2 with TRBJ1-5, with a weak D call TRBD1 (5 bases). The CDR3 is 17 amino acids. The germline V gene has CDR1 SNHLY and CDR2 FYNNEI. DNA for the CDR3: TGTGCCAGCAGTGAAACGATGGGTGGCCAGGGTTGGGGAAGGCCGGCCTTT. Translated, it gives CASSETMGGQGWGRPAF.

This clonotype was recorded a few times. The chain uses TRBV12-3 or TRBV12-4 and TRBJ1-1, with TRBD1 as a possible D gene (5 bases). The CDR3 has 15 amino acids. The V gene lost 6 bases and the J gene lost 0 bases, with 14 bases spanning the gap. CDR3 sequence: CASSPGAGMNTEAFF. In DNA, the CDR3 is TGTGCCAGCAGCCCCGGGGCGGGGATGAACACTGAAGCTTTCTTT.

At least ten counts were recorded for this clonotype. The chain combines TRBV14 with TRBJ1-4; D gene ambiguous. This CDR3 is 13 amino acids long. In germline, CDR1 is SGHDN, CDR2 FVKESK. Between the trimmed V and J ends, which lost 0 bases and 10 bases, there was a span of 9 bases. The CDR3, as DNA: TGTGCCAGCAGCCAAGAAAGTGCTGGAAAACTGTTTTTT. Its translation: CASSQESAGKLFF.

This clonotype was observed a few times. The rearrangement links TRBV9 to TRBJ2-5; D gene uncertain. Germline V gene lookup returns CDR1 SGDLS and CDR2 YYNGEE. V lost 0 bases and J 1 base, leaving 7 bases between the germline ends. CDR3 size: 14 residues. DNA for the CDR3: TGTGCCAGCAGCGTAGGGAACAGCCAAGAGACCCAGTACTTC. Translating gives CASSVGNSQETQYF. The full variable domain, with the rest looked up from reference TRBV9 and TRBJ2-5, is DSGVTQTPKHLITATGQRVTLRCSPRSGDLSVYWYQQSLDQGLQFLIQYYNGEERAKGNILERFSAQQFPDLHSELNLSSLELGDSALYFCASSVGNSQETQYFGPGTRLLVL.

The rearrangement links TRBV7-9 to TRBJ2-7; D is ambiguous. This CDR3 comprises 12 residues. The V end lost 1 base, the J end lost 3 bases, and 4 bases lay between the germline ends. Germline lookup yields CDR1 SEHNR and CDR2 FQNEAQ (reference sequence). Here the CDR3 reads CASSLVDYEQYF. In DNA, the CDR3 is TGTGCCAGCAGCTTAGTCGACTACGAGCAGTACTTC.

The table lists this clonotype with a few counts. The CDR3 sequence is CASTERGYNEQFF. Here the CDR3 DNA reads TGTGCCAGCACGGAGAGGGGGTACAATGAGCAGTTCTTC. The chain couples TRBV28 to TRBJ2-1, with D possibly being TRBD1 (6 bases). This CDR3 region has 13 residues. Germline CDR1 MDHEN, CDR2 SYDVKM. Trimming stripped 7 bases from V and 4 bases from J, with 11 bases between.

The sample holds a few counts of this clonotype. The rearrangement joins TRBV20-1 to TRBJ2-7, with 8 bases lining up with TRBD2. The CDR3 runs 13 residues. V lost 6 bases, J lost 6 bases, and 10 bases stayed unmatched. Germline CDR1 and CDR2: DFQATT and SNEGSKA (reference sequence). CDR3 amino acids: CSARGGSGGEQYF. The CDR3 DNA follows: TGCAGTGCCCGGGGGGGGAGCGGGGGCGAGCAGTACTTC.

This clonotype was seen ten or more times. This chain connects TRBV7-9 to TRBJ1-1; D uncertain. Germline CDR1 and CDR2: SEHNR and FQNEAQ (reference sequence). The CDR3 contains 14 residues. V gave up 8 bases and J gave up 5 bases, with 18 bases separating them. The CDR3 region has the DNA TGTGCCAGCTCACCCGGTCCCCGGGGAACTGAAGCTTTCTTT. It translates to CASSPGPRGTEAFF.

This clonotype was observed a handful of times. V gene TRBV2 combines with J gene TRBJ1-2; D is perhaps TRBD1 (5 bases). Trimming took off 7 bases at V and 0 bases at J, with 15 bases between the two ends. Germline V lookup: CDR1 SNHLY, CDR2 FYNNEI. The CDR3 contains 15 residues. The CDR3 nucleotides are TGTGCCAGCAACGGGGCCGGGCTCCCTAACTATGGCTACACCTTC. Translated, it gives CASNGAGLPNYGYTF.

This clonotype was seen ten or more times. This sequence joins TRBV12-3 or TRBV12-4 and TRBJ1-5; D is perhaps TRBD1 (6 bases). Trimming shortened V by 10 bases and J by 6 bases, and 13 bases separated the two germline ends. The CDR3 covers 12 residues. This CDR3 reads CATLWGPQPQHF. CDR3 DNA sequence: TGTGCCACCTTATGGGGGCCTCAGCCCCAGCATTTT.

This clonotype was observed at least ten times. The chain is built from TRBV29-1 and TRBJ1-2; 9 nucleotides agree with TRBD1. Trimming removed 4 bases from V and 8 bases from J; junction bases left unmatched: 2. This CDR3 contains 11 residues. Per the germline V gene, CDR1 is SQVTM and CDR2 is ANQGSEA. CDR3 sequence reads: CSVGTGDGYTF. The CDR3 bases are TGCAGCGTTGGGACAGGGGACGGCTACACCTTC.